This T cell receptor beta chain was obtained from a study of shared clonotypes between healthy human individuals. TCRdb keeps only in-frame clones here, not all; method: immunoSEQ multiplex PCR. This table holds a few million clones, about 94% found once. This CDR3 has 15 residues. The germline gives CDR1 SGHRS, CDR2 YFSETQ. Deletions cut 4 bases from V and 3 bases from J, with 14 bases between. A word on this clone: This CDR3 is also generated by other DNA sequences in the sample.

The chain uses TRBV5-1 and TRBJ2-1; D might be TRBD1 or TRBD2, each matching 6 bases. Input material: naive CD4+ T cells sorted from blood. Noted subset: CD45RA+ positively selected. The source is a man aged 18 to 30 in good health. Here the CDR3 reads CASSPGGGNYNEQFF. CDR3 nucleotides: TGCGCCAGCAGCCCCGGGGGCGGGAACTACAATGAGCAGTTCTTC.